This TCR beta chain was documented in a study of response to subunit inactivated influenza vaccine. Notes on the study in general: The authors suggested that every seasonal influenza vaccination recruits few new T cells.

Notes on this clonotype: Antigen: not known.

TCRdb re-derived calls from the RT-PCR reads in MiXCR, one entry per CDR3 protein. The sample has about 800,000 distinct CDR3 sequences, about 20% seen once. V lost 6 bases, J lost 2 bases, and 5 bases stayed unmatched. The germline gives CDR1 SGHAT, CDR2 FQNNGV. This CDR3 is 15 amino acids long. The receptor's source is a man aged 45-65 years who received an inactivated influenza vaccine. The sequencing used PBMCs from blood, collected less than 6 days after vaccination. The rearrangement uses TRBV11-2 and TRBJ2-7, with 12 bases that match TRBD2. The CDR3 loop is CASRPTSGRAYEQYF. CDR3 sequence (DNA): TGTGCCAGCAGGCCGACTAGCGGGAGAGCCTACGAGCAGTACTTC.